What follows describes a single TCR beta chain. The antigen remains unidentified. Sequencing used immunoSEQ multiplex PCR; TCRdb keeps in-frame clones, though not all of them. The sample lists tens of thousands of clones, around 90% occurring once. This entry is derived from a study of identifying expanded T cells in peripheral blood. Germline loops: CDR1 LNHDA, CDR2 SQIVND (reference sequence). The CDR3 is made up of 18 amino acids. V was clipped by 6 bases and J by 3 bases; unmatched bases: 14. Study-wide results and caveats: Across healthy donors, higher total template counts meant significantly greater approximately two-week count variance.

The chain employs TRBV19 and TRBJ2-3; the match to TRBD1 covers 11 bases. The TCR comes from a person aged 18 to 75 in good health. What was sequenced was blood. The CDR3 reads CASSSRGRDRGGTDTQYF. DNA for the CDR3: TGTGCCAGTAGCTCAAGAGGCCGGGACAGGGGGGGAACAGATACGCAGTATTTT. The variable domain in full, with the rest retrieved from reference TRBV19 and TRBJ2-3, is DGGITQSPKYLFRKEGQNVTLSCEQNLNHDAMYWYRQDPGQGLRLIYYSQIVNDFQKGDIAEGYSVSREKKESFPLTVTSAQKNPTAFYLCASSSRGRDRGGTDTQYFGPGTRLTVL.